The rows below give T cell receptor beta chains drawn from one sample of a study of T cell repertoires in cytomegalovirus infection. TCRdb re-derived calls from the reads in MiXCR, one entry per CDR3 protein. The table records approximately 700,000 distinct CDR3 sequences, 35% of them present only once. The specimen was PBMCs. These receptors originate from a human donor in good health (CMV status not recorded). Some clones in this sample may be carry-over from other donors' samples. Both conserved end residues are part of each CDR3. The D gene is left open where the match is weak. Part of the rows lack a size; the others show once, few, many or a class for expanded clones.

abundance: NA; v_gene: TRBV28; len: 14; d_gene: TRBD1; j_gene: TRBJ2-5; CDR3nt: TGTGCCAGCAGACCACAGGGGCCGGGGGAGACCCAGTACTTC; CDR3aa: CASRPQGPGETQYF
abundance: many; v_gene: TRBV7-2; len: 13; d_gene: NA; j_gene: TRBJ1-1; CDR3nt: TGTGCCAGCAGCTTAGTTCTGAACACTGAAGCTTTCTTT; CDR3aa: CASSLVLNTEAFF
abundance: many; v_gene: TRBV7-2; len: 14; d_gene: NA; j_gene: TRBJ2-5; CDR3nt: TGTGCCAGCAGCTTACCCGGGGGCCAAGAGACCCAGTACTTC; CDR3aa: CASSLPGGQETQYF
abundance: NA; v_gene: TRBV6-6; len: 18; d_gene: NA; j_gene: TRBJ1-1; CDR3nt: TGTGCCAGCAGTTACGGGGCCCTTGAGGGGGGATACCTTACTGAAGCTTTCTTT; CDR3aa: CASSYGALEGGYLTEAFF
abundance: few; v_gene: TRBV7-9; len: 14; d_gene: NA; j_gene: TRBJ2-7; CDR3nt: TGTGCCAGCAGCCCCGGGACGGACCCGTACGAGCAGTACTTC; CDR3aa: CASSPGTDPYEQYF
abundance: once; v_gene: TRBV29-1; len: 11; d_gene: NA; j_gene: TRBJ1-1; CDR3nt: TGCAGCGTGCGTCCCAACACTGAAGCTTTCTTT; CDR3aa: CSVRPNTEAFF
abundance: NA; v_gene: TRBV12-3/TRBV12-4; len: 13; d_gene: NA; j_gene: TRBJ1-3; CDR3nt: TGTGCCAGCAGTCCGTGGACTGGAAACACCATATATTTT; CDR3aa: CASSPWTGNTIYF
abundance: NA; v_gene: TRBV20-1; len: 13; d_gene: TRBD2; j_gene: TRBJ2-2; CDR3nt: TGCAGTGCTACTCGGGGGGGGGCCGGGGAGCTGTTTTTT; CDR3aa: CSATRGGAGELFF
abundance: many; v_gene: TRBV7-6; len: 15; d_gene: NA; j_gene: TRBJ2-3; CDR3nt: TGTGCCAGCAGCTTAGGAATGGGTGCTAAAGATACGCAGTATTTT; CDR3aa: CASSLGMGAKDTQYF
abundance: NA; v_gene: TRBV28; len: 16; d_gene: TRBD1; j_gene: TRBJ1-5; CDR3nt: TGTGCCATCACCGTAGGGTCTCAGGGGGCGGGTCAGCCCCAGCATTTT; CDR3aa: CAITVGSQGAGQPQHF
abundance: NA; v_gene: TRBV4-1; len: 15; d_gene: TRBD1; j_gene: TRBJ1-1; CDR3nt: TGCGCCAGCATGCGCCAGGGGGCTATCAACACTGAAGCTTTCTTT; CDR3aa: CASMRQGAINTEAFF
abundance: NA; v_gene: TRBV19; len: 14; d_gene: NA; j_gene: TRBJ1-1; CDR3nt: TGTGCCAGTAGTATGTCGACCGGGAGGGCTGAAGCTTTCTTT; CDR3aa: CASSMSTGRAEAFF
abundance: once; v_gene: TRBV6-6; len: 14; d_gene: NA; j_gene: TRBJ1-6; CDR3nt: TGTGCCAGCAGACAGGGAAGTGAAAATTCACCCCTCCACTTT; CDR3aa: CASRQGSENSPLHF
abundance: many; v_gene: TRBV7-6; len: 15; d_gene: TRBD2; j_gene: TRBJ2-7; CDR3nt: TGTGCCAGCAGCCGCAGCGGGAGGAGCTCCTACGAGCAGTACTTC; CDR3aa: CASSRSGRSSYEQYF
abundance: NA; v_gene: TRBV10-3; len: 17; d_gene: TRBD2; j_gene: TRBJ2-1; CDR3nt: TGTGCCATCAGGAGGACTAGCGGGAGGGATATCTACAATGAGCAGTTCTTC; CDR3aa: CAIRRTSGRDIYNEQFF
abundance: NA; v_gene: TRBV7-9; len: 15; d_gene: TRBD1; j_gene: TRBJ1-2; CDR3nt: TGTGCCAGCAGCTCCTCGGGACAGGGGTCGTATGGCTACCCCTTC; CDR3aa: CASSSSGQGSYGYPF
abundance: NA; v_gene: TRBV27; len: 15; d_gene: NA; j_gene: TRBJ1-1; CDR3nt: TGTGCCAGCAGTTTAGGGAGACGGTTTAACACTGAAGCTTTCTTT; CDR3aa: CASSLGRRFNTEAFF
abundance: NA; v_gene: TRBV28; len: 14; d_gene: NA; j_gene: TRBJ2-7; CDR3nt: TGTGCCAGCACCTCCTCGGGGCCGCCCTACGAGCAGTACTTC; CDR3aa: CASTSSGPPYEQYF
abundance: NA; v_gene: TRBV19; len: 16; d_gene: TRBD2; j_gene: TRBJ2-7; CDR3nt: TGTGCCAGTAGTACCGCCGGGACTAGCGGGTCTTACGAGCAGTACTTC; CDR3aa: CASSTAGTSGSYEQYF
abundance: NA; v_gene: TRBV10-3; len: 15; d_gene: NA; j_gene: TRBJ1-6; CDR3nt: TGTGCCATCAGTGATCGGGGAGAAAGTGGTTCACCCCTCCACTTT; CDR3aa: CAISDRGESGSPLHF
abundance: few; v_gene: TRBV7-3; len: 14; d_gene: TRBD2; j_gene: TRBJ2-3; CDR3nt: TGTGCCAGCAGCCCAGGACTAGCGGTAGATACGCAGTATTTT; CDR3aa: CASSPGLAVDTQYF
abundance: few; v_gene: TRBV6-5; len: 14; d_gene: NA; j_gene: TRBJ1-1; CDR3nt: TGTGCCAGCAGTTACCGCGGCTTGAACACTGAAGCTTTCTTT; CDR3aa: CASSYRGLNTEAFF
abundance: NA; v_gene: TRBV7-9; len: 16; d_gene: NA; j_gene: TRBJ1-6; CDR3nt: TGTGCCAGCAGGTCAAGTGGGGGGCGCGGTAATTCACCCCTCCACTTT; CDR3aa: CASRSSGGRGNSPLHF
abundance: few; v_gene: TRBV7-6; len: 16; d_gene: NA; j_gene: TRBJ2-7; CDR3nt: TGTGCCAGCAGCCTCACCAGCCAGGACGGAACCTACGAGCAGTACTTC; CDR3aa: CASSLTSQDGTYEQYF
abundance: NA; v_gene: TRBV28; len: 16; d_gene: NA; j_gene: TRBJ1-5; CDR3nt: TGTGCCAGCAGTTTCTCTGCGCCTGGGCGCAATCAGCCCCAGCATTTT; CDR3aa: CASSFSAPGRNQPQHF
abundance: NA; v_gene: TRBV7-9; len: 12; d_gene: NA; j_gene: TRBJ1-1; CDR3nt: TGTGCTTGTCAGGGTTTGAACACTGAAGCTTTCTTT; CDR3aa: CACQGLNTEAFF
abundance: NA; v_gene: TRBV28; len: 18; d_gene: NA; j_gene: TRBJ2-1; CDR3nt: TGTGCCAGCAGCAGTTTTCTCGGAGCCCGGGGAGGAGACAATGAGCAGTTCTTC; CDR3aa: CASSSFLGARGGDNEQFF
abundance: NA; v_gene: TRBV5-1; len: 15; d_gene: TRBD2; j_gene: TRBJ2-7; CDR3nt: TGCGCCAGCAGGGGGACTAGCGGGACTGCCTACGAGCAGTACTTC; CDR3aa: CASRGTSGTAYEQYF
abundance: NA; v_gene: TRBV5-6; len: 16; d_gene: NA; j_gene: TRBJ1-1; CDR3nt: TGTGCCAGCAGCTTGGTCACCTCCAGGGCGAACACTGAAGCTTTCTTT; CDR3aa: CASSLVTSRANTEAFF
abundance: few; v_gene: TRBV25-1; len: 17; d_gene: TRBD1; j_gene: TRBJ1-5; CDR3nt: TGTGCCAGCAGTGAGGTAGGGACAGATGCTGGCAATCAGCCCCAGCATTTT; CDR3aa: CASSEVGTDAGNQPQHF